This T cell receptor (beta chain) is from a study of Ad26.COV2.S vaccination and SARS-CoV-2 variants. Assay: immunoSEQ multiplex PCR; the TCRdb copy retains only in-frame clones and omits some. The sample has some 300,000 clones, around four fifths seen once. In germline, CDR1 is SGHRS, CDR2 YFSETQ. There are 15 residues in the CDR3. V shed 0 bases and J shed 6 bases, with 15 bases lying between them. Treatment described: about 20 received Ad26.COV2.S at low or high dose, single or two shots; 5 received placebo; per-sample allocation not given. Day 63 after the first vaccine or placebo injection was the time point for sampling.

This clonotype was sampled from a person between 18 and 59 years old who received the Ad26.COV2.S COVID-19 vaccine or a placebo. This sample comprised peripheral blood, obtained in a trial of Ad26.COV2.S vaccine versus placebo. The genes are TRBV5-1 and TRBJ1-2, with D possibly matching TRBD1 (6 bases). The chain's CDR3 is CASSLDGGRVDGYTF. The DNA of the CDR3 is TGCGCCAGCAGCTTGGATGGGGGGCGCGTCGATGGCTACACCTTC.